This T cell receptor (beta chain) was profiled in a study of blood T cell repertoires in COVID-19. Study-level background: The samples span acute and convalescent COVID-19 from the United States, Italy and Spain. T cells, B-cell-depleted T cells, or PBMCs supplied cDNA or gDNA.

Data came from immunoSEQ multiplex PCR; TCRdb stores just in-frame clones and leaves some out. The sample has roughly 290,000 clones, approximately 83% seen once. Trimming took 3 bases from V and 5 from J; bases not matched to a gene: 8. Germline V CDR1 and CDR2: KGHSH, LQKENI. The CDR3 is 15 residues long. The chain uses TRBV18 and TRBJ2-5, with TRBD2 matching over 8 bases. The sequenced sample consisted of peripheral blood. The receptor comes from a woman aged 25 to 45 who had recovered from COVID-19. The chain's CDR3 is CASSPSPTSVETQYF. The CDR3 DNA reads TGTGCCAGCTCACCTTCCCCGACTAGCGTGGAGACCCAGTACTTC.